This T cell receptor beta chain was profiled in a study of OX40 agonist ivuxolimab in advanced cancers. Study-level background: The costimulatory receptor OX40 (CD134) was targeted by ivuxolimab, a fully human IgG2 agonistic monoclonal antibody. Patients were allowed to have had prior anti-PD-1, anti-PD-L1 or anti-CTLA-4 therapy, and approximately 40% of the dose-escalation patients had previously received checkpoint inhibitors. Three dose-escalation patients achieved partial responses, one with hepatocellular carcinoma and two with cutaneous melanoma. Intravenous ivuxolimab was administered to patients every 2 weeks at six dose levels: 0.01, 0.1, 0.3, 1.5, 3 and 10 mg/kg. Of the approximately 50 patients in dose escalation, 19 had hepatocellular carcinoma, some 15 had melanoma, 9 had renal cell carcinoma and 9 had head and neck cancer. The paper reports the monotherapy dose-escalation portion (N of about 52 patients) of the phase I ivuxolimab trial. In the dose-escalation cohort, roughly four fifths of patients were male, and the mean age was approximately 60 years, with a range of 23 to 79. Peripheral TCRbeta sequencing was intended to test whether TCR sequence diversity was altered and clonal T-cell expansion was caused by ivuxolimab.

Study-wide findings and limitations: Low levels of normalized T-cell clonal expansion were also seen in some patients who did not respond. After ivuxolimab, expanded clones were on average more numerous among CD8+ T cells than among CD4+ T cells. Clonal expansion of both CD4+ and CD8+ blood T cells was observed from baseline to week 6 at doses 0.1 to 3.0 mg/kg. The antigen specificity of the peripheral T cells that underwent clonal expansion was not determined. Partial responders in the 0.1-3.0 mg/kg groups had among the lowest normalized peripheral clonal expansion, especially among CD8+ T cells.

Patients with autoimmune disease history or receiving systemic immunosuppression were excluded from the trial. In every dose cohort, peripheral blood was drawn for TCR sequencing at baseline, cycle 4 day 1, and cycle 7 day 1. Samples came from an open-label, multicenter, first-in-human phase I dose-escalation trial of ivuxolimab. Adults with locally advanced or metastatic melanoma, renal cell, hepatocellular, or head and neck squamous cell carcinoma were enrolled in the trial. CD4+ and CD8+ T cells were sorted separately from peripheral blood before TCR sequencing. Genomic DNA was isolated from the sorted cells so that the TCRbeta CDR3 region could be sequenced. The immunoSEQ Assay was used to sequence the TCRbeta CDR3 regions. The clones in this table, taken by TCRdb from immuneACCESS, are in-frame only. Not every clone is retained; where verified, under half of the shortfall comes from an unresolved V gene, and the cause of the rest is unknown. The sample table holds some 25,000 clones, of which about 86% were seen once. The ten largest clonotypes hold approximately 40% of the sample.

Regarding this clone: No cognate antigen has been identified for it. Per-nucleotide qualities are absent, and no much larger clonotype sits a single base away.

From the germline V gene (reference sequence), CDR1 is LNHDA and CDR2 is SQIVND. The CDR3 runs 14 amino acids, cysteine and phenylalanine included. Only the CDR3 DNA stays, 42 bases, in frame from base 1. Clipping removes 5 bases from V and 2 bases from J, with 3 as the unmatched junction base count. Sequenced material: CD4+ or CD8+ T cells sorted from blood, taken in a trial of the OX40 agonist ivuxolimab. The sequence was obtained from an adult with an advanced solid tumor such as melanoma, head and neck, liver or kidney cancer. The rearrangement joined TRBV19 to TRBJ1-2, and TRBD1 matches 9 of the central bases. The DNA sequence reads TGTGCCAGTAGTCCCGGGACAGGGAACTATGGCTACACCTTC. It encodes CASSPGTGNYGYTF.